Sequencing of this TCR beta chain was carried out in a study of cytomegalovirus exposure and HLA in healthy donors. Overall study results and limits: Researchers catalogued some 160 TCR beta chains as cytomegalovirus-associated.

The CDR3 covers 13 residues. Trimming cost V 4 bases and J 7 bases; bases outside gene matches: 4. Germline CDR1 and CDR2: WNHNN and SYGVQD (reference sequence). Regarding donors, all were healthy bone marrow donors. PCR involved 60 Vbeta and 13 Jbeta primers. Original methodology: Later, tens of millions of unique TCR beta chains were counted in an analysis, and some 9.9 million of them were shared. This table comes from immunoSEQ multiplex PCR, and its TCRdb copy is limited to in-frame clones, with some not included. V and J calls plus clone size are reproduced from that table; the DNA served to infer D and trimming. This sample carries approximately 240,000 clones, 75% to 90% of them seen once, and the ten largest clones take less than 1.2%. Concerning this clone: Antigen: not known.

Source material: PBMCs. This chain links TRBV10-1 with TRBJ2-1, with TRBD1 identical over 7 bases. The sequence was collected from a woman aged 18-29 years in good health and CMV-seronegative. The CDR3 DNA is TGCGCCAGCAGTGGGTGGGACAGAAATGAGCAGTTCTTC. Translation gives CASSGWDRNEQFF.